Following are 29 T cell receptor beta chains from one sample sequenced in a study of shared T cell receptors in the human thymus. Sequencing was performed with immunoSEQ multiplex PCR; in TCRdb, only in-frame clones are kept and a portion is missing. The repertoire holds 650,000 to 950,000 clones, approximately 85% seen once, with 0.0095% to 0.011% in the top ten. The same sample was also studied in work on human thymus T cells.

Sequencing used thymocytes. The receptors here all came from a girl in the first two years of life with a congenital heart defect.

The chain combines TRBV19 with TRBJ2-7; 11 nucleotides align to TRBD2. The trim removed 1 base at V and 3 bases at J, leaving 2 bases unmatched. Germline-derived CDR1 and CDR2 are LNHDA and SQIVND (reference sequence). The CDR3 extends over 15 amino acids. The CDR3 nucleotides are TGTGCCAGTAGTATAGCTAGCGGGGGGATCTACGAGCAGTACTTC. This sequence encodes CASSIASGGIYEQYF. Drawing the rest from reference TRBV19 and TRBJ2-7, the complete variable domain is DGGITQSPKYLFRKEGQNVTLSCEQNLNHDAMYWYRQDPGQGLRLIYYSQIVNDFQKGDIAEGYSVSREKKESFPLTVTSAQKNPTAFYLCASSIASGGIYEQYFGPGTRLTVT.

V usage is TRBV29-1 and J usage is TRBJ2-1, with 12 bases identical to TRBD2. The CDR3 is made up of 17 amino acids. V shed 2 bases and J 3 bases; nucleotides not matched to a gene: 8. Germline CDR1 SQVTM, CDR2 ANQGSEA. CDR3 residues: CSVETSGGLLCYNEQFF. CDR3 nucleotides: TGCAGCGTTGAAACTAGCGGGGGGCTCCTGTGCTACAATGAGCAGTTCTTC.

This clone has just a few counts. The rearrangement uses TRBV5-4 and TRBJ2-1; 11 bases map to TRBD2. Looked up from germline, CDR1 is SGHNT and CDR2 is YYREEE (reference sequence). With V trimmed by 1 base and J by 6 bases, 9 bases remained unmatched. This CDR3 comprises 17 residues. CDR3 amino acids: CASSLPILAGEGNEQFF. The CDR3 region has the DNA TGTGCCAGCAGCTTGCCTATACTAGCGGGGGAGGGCAATGAGCAGTTCTTC. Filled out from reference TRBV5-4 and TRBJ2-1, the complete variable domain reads ETGVTQSPTHLIKTRGQQVTLRCSSQSGHNTVSWYQQALGQGPQFIFQYYREEENGRGNFPPRFSGLQFPNYSSELNVNALELDDSALYLCASSLPILAGEGNEQFFGPGTRLTVL.

DNA for the CDR3: TGCGCCACCGCGGACAGGGTGAGTGGCCATCAGCCCCAGCATTTT. Its protein product is CATADRVSGHQPQHF. The chain joins TRBV10-1 to TRBJ1-5; 8 nucleotides match TRBD1. The CDR3 covers 15 residues. Germline CDR1 reads WNHNN; CDR2 reads SYGVQD (reference sequence). V lost 10 bases, J lost 5 bases, and 13 bases stayed unmatched.

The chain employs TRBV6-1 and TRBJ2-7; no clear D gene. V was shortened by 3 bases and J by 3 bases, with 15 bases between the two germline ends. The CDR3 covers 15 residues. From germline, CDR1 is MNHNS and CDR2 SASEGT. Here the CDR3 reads CASSDPYGSNYEQYF. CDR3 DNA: TGTGCCAGCAGTGACCCTTACGGGTCCAACTACGAGCAGTACTTC.

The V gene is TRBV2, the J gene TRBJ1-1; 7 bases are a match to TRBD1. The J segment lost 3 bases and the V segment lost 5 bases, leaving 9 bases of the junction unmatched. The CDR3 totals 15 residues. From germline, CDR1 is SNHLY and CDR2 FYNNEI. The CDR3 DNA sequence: TGTGCCAGCAGTCCAGACAGGGACGTGGACACTGAAGCTTTCTTT. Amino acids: CASSPDRDVDTEAFF. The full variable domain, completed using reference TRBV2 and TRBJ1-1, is EPEVTQTPSHQVTQMGQEVILRCVPISNHLYFYWYRQILGQKVEFLVSFYNNEISEKSEIFDDQFSVERPDGSNFTLKIRSTKLEDSAMYFCASSPDRDVDTEAFFGQGTRLTVV.

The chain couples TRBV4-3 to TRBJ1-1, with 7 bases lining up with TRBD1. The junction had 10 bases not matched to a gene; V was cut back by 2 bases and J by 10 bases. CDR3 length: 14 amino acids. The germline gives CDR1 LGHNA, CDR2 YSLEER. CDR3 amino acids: CASSQTYFQGGAFF. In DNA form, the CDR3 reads TGCGCCAGCAGCCAAACCTACTTCCAGGGGGGAGCTTTCTTT.

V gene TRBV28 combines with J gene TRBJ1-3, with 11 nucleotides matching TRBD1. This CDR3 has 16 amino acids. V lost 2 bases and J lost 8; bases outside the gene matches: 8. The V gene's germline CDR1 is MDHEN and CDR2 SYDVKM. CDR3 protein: CASSLNGQGAPDTIYF. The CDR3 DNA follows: TGTGCCAGCAGTTTAAATGGACAGGGGGCTCCGGACACCATATATTTT.

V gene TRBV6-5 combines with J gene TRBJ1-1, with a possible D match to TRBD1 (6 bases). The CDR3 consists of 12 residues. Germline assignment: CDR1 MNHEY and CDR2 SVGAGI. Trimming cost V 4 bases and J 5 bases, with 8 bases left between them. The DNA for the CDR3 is TGTGCCAGCAGTTCCGGACAGACTGAAGCTTTCTTT. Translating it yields CASSSGQTEAFF.

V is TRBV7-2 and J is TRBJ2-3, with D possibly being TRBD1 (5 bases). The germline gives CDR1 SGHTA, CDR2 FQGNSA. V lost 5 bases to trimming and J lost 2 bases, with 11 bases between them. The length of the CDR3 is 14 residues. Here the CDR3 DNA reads TGTGCCAGCAGCCGCAGGGCCCACACAGATACGCAGTATTTT. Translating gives CASSRRAHTDTQYF.

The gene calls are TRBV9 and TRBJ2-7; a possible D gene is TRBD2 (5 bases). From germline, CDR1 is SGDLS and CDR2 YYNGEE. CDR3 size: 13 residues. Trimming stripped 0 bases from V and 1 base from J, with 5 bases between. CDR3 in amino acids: CASSVGESYEQYF. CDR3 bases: TGTGCCAGCAGCGTAGGGGAGTCCTACGAGCAGTACTTC.

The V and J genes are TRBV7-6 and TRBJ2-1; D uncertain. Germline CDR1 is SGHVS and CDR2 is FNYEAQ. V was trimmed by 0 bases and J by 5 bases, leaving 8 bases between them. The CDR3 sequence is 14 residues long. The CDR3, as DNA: TGTGCCAGCAGCTTAGCGAGTTTCCACAATGAGCAGTTCTTC. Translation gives CASSLASFHNEQFF.

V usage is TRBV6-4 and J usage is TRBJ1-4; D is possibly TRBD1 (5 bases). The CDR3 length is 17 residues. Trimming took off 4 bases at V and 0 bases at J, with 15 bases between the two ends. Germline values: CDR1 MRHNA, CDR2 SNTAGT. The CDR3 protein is CASSGMGRNATNEKLFF. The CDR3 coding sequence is TGTGCCAGCAGTGGTATGGGGCGGAATGCAACTAATGAAAAACTGTTTTTT.

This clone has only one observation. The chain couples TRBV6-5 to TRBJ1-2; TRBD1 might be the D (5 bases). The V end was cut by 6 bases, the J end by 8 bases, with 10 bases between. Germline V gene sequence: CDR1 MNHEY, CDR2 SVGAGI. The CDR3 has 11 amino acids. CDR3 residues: CASSHGGGYTF. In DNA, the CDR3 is TGTGCCAGCAGCCACGGGGGGGGCTACACCTTC.

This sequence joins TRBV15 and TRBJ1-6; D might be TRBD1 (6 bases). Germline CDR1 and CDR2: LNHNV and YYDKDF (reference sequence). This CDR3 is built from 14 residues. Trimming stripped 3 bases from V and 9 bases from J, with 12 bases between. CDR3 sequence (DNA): TGTGCCACCAGCAGGTACAGGGAAGCTTCACCCCTCCACTTT. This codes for CATSRYREASPLHF.

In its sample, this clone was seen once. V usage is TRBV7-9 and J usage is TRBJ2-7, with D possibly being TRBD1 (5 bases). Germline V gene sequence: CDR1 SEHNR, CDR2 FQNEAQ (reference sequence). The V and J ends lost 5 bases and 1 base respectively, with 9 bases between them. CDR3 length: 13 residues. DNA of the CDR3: TGTGCCAGCAGCGCACGACAGTCCTACGAGCAGTACTTC. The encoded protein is CASSARQSYEQYF.

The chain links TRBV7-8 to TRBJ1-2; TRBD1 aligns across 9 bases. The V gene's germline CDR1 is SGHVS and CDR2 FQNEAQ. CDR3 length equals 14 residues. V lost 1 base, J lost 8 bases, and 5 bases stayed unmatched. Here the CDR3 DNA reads TGTGCCAGCAGCTTAGGACAGGGGGAAAACGGCTACACCTTC. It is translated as CASSLGQGENGYTF.

In nucleotides, the CDR3 is TGTGCCAGTAGTATAGAGCGGAGCTCGGGACAGGGGGCCAGTCAGCCCCAGCATTTT. It translates to CASSIERSSGQGASQPQHF. J is TRBJ1-5 and V is TRBV19; 12 nucleotides match TRBD1. Germline V gene sequence: CDR1 LNHDA, CDR2 SQIVND (reference sequence). Trimming cost V 0 bases and J 6 bases; bases outside gene matches: 12. This CDR3 comprises 19 residues. Full variable domain (missing parts from reference TRBV19 and TRBJ1-5): DGGITQSPKYLFRKEGQNVTLSCEQNLNHDAMYWYRQDPGQGLRLIYYSQIVNDFQKGDIAEGYSVSREKKESFPLTVTSAQKNPTAFYLCASSIERSSGQGASQPQHFGDGTRLSIL.

The DNA of the CDR3 is TGTGCCAGCAGCCCCGGGCCGGGACAAGTCAGGGGCGGGTCTAATGAAAAACTGTTTTTT. This sequence encodes CASSPGPGQVRGGSNEKLFF. The chain couples TRBV7-6 to TRBJ1-4; a weak D match, TRBD1 (6 bases). CDR1 and CDR2 (germline): SGHVS, FNYEAQ. This CDR3 contains 20 residues. Trimming took 5 bases from V and 3 from J, leaving 28 bases between them.

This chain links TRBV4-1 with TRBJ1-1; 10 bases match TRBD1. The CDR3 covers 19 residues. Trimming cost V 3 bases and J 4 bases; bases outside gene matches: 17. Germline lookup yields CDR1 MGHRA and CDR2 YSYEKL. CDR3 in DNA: TGCGCCAGCAGCCACAGTTTGCCCGGGACAGGGGATTTTGGCACTGAAGCTTTCTTT. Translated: CASSHSLPGTGDFGTEAFF.

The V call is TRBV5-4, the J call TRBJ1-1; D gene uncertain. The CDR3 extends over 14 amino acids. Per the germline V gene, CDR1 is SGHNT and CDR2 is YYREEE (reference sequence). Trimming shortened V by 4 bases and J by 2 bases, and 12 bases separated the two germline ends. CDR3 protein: CASSQVQSNTEAFF. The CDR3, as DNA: TGTGCCAGCAGCCAGGTGCAGTCAAACACTGAAGCTTTCTTT.

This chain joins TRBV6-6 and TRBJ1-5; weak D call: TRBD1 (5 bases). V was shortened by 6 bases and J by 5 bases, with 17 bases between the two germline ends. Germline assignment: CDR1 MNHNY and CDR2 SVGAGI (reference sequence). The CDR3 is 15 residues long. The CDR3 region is CASSQRAGKDQPQHF. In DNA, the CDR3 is TGTGCCAGCAGCCAAAGGGCAGGGAAGGATCAGCCCCAGCATTTT.

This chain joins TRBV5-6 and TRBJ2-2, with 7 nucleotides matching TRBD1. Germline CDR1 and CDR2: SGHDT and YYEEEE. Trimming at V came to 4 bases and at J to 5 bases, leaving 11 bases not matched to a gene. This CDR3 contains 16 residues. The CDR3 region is CASSHSRTQGTGELFF. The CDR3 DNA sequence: TGTGCCAGCAGCCACTCCCGGACACAGGGGACCGGGGAGCTGTTTTTT.

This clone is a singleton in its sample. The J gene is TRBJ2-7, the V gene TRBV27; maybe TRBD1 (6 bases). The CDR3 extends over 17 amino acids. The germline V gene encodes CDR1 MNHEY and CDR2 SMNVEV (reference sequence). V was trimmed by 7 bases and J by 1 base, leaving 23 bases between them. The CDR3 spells CASTPEPTGRGSYEQYF. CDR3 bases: TGTGCCAGCACTCCAGAGCCCACAGGGCGTGGGTCCTACGAGCAGTACTTC.

The CDR3 sequence: CASRGGDDEQYF. The CDR3 bases are TGTGCCAGCAGAGGGGGGGACGACGAGCAGTACTTC. V is TRBV27 and J is TRBJ2-7, with D maybe TRBD2 (7 bases). In germline, CDR1 is MNHEY, CDR2 SMNVEV (reference sequence). This CDR3 has 12 amino acids. The V end was cut by 6 bases, the J end by 5 bases, with 11 bases between.

In nucleotides, the CDR3 is TGTGCCAGCAGACCCCCTAATGAGGGGAGGCTTAGCAATCAGCCCCAGCATTTT. Translated: CASRPPNEGRLSNQPQHF. The rearrangement uses TRBV2 and TRBJ1-5, with a possible D match to TRBD1 (5 bases). With 6 bases removed from V and 0 bases from J, the gap between germline ends came to 21 bases. Germline lookup yields CDR1 SNHLY and CDR2 FYNNEI. This CDR3 is built from 18 residues.

CDR3 residues: CASSNEKLRGGRGYGYTF. The CDR3 DNA reads as TGTGCCAGCAGTAACGAGAAACTCCGGGGGGGCAGAGGATATGGCTACACCTTC. The J gene is TRBJ1-2, the V gene TRBV7-2; tentatively, D is TRBD1 (6 bases). V was clipped by 6 bases and J by 5 bases, with 28 bases between them. CDR1 and CDR2 (germline): SGHTA, FQGNSA. CDR3 length equals 18 residues.

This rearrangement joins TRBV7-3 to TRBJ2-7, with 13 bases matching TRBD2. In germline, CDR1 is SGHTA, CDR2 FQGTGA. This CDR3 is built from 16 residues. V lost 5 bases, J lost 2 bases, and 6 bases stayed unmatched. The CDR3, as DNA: TGTGCCAGCAGCCCCGGGACTAGCGGGGCCCCCTACGAGCAGTACTTC. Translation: CASSPGTSGAPYEQYF.

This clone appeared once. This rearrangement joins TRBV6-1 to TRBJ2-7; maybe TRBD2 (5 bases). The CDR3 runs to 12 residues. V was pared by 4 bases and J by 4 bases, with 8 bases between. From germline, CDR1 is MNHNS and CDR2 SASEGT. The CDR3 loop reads CASSGAGYEQYF. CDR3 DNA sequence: TGTGCCAGCAGTGGGGCGGGTTACGAGCAGTACTTC.